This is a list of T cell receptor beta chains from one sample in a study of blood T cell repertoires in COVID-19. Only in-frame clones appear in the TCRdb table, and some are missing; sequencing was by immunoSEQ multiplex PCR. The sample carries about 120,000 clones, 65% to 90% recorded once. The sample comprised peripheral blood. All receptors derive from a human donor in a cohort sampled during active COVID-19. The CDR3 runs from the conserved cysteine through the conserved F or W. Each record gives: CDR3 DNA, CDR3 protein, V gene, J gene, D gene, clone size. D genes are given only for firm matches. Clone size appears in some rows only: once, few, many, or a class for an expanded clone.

DNA: TGTGCCAGCAGCCCCCGTCAAGGGAGGGAGAGTGGCTACACCTTC; CDR3: CASSPRQGRESGYTF; V: TRBV6-5; J: TRBJ1-2; D: .; size: .
DNA: TGTGCCAGTAGCCCGGGGACAGCTAATCAGCCCCAGCATTTT; CDR3: CASSPGTANQPQHF; V: TRBV19; J: TRBJ1-5; D: TRBD1; size: .
DNA: TGTGCCAGCAGTCCGGGACAGGGGGCAGCGAGCAATCAGCCCCAGCATTTT; CDR3: CASSPGQGAASNQPQHF; V: TRBV6-6; J: TRBJ1-5; D: TRBD1; size: .
DNA: TGCGCCAGCAGCCAAGCTGGGGGGGCAGATACGCAGTATTTT; CDR3: CASSQAGGADTQYF; V: TRBV4-3; J: TRBJ2-3; D: TRBD2; size: .
DNA: TGTGCCAGCAGTTCCTCGGGAGTGGATACGCAGTATTTT; CDR3: CASSSSGVDTQYF; V: TRBV28; J: TRBJ2-3; D: .; size: .
DNA: TGCGCCAGCAGCCTCGTAGCGGAGCCCTCCTACGAGCAGTACTTC; CDR3: CASSLVAEPSYEQYF; V: TRBV4-3; J: TRBJ2-7; D: .; size: .
DNA: TGCGCCAGCAGCCAAGAGAGGGCCGGAAGGGAGACCCAGTACTTC; CDR3: CASSQERAGRETQYF; V: TRBV4-1; J: TRBJ2-5; D: .; size: .
DNA: TGTGCAAGTCGCTTAGCGCTACAGAGCTATAATTCACCCCTCCACTTT; CDR3: CASRLALQSYNSPLHF; V: TRBV12-2; J: TRBJ1-6; D: .; size: few
DNA: TGCGCCAGCAGCTTGGTACTAGACTACGAGCAGTACTTC; CDR3: CASSLVLDYEQYF; V: TRBV5-1; J: TRBJ2-7; D: .; size: .
DNA: TGTGCCAGCAGCTCACAGGGCGGGAGCTACGAGCAGTACTTC; CDR3: CASSSQGGSYEQYF; V: TRBV7-2; J: TRBJ2-7; D: .; size: .
DNA: TGTGCCAGCAGCCCGGGACTAGCTCTCGCAGATACGCAGTATTTT; CDR3: CASSPGLALADTQYF; V: TRBV5-8; J: TRBJ2-3; D: TRBD2; size: .
DNA: TGCGCCAGCATGGGACAGGGAACTTTCGGAAACACCATATATTTT; CDR3: CASMGQGTFGNTIYF; V: TRBV5-1; J: TRBJ1-3; D: TRBD1; size: once
DNA: TGTGCCAGCAGCTACCGACTAGCGGGGTTAGCAGATACGCAGTATTTT; CDR3: CASSYRLAGLADTQYF; V: TRBV7-2; J: TRBJ2-3; D: TRBD2; size: .
DNA: TGCGCCAGCAGCCCCCATCGGAGGGATGGAAACACCATATATTTT; CDR3: CASSPHRRDGNTIYF; V: TRBV4-1; J: TRBJ1-3; D: .; size: .
DNA: TGTGCCAGCAGCTTACCCAGAGCGGGGACCCAGTACTTC; CDR3: CASSLPRAGTQYF; V: TRBV7-8; J: TRBJ2-5; D: .; size: .
DNA: TGTGCCAGTAGTCCCAGACCACAGGGGGGCACTGAAGCTTTCTTT; CDR3: CASSPRPQGGTEAFF; V: TRBV19; J: TRBJ1-1; D: TRBD1; size: .
DNA: TGTGCCAGCAGCTTATCTGGAGCCTTTAATTCACCCCTCCACTTT; CDR3: CASSLSGAFNSPLHF; V: TRBV11-2; J: TRBJ1-6; D: .; size: .
DNA: TGTGCCAGCCGTGCACCGGGACAGGGTAATGAAAAACTGTTTTTT; CDR3: CASRAPGQGNEKLFF; V: TRBV2; J: TRBJ1-4; D: TRBD1; size: .
DNA: TGTGCCAGCAGCTTCTCGACAGGGAGCTCCTACGAGCAGTACTTC; CDR3: CASSFSTGSSYEQYF; V: TRBV13; J: TRBJ2-7; D: TRBD1; size: .
DNA: TGTGCCAGCAGTGATCCGGGGGCTGGGGCCAACGTCCTGACTTTC; CDR3: CASSDPGAGANVLTF; V: TRBV2; J: TRBJ2-6; D: .; size: .
DNA: TGCGCCAGCAGCCAGACGGGACTAGCCGGAGACATTCAGTACTTC; CDR3: CASSQTGLAGDIQYF; V: TRBV4-1; J: TRBJ2-4; D: TRBD2; size: .
DNA: TGTGCCAGCAGTGAACGAGGTGGAGCGGGGGGGTACAATGAGCAGTTCTTC; CDR3: CASSERGGAGGYNEQFF; V: TRBV6-1; J: TRBJ2-1; D: TRBD2; size: .
DNA: TGCAGCGTCCCAACCCTGCCCGGGAGCTATGGCTACACCTTC; CDR3: CSVPTLPGSYGYTF; V: TRBV29-1; J: TRBJ1-2; D: .; size: .
DNA: TGTGCCAGCAGTTACTCGGGGGGTCCGGCCCCCTACGAGCAGTACTTC; CDR3: CASSYSGGPAPYEQYF; V: TRBV6-2/TRBV6-3; J: TRBJ2-7; D: .; size: .
DNA: TGTGCCAGCAGCAGACAGCTAAACACTGAAGCTTTCTTT; CDR3: CASSRQLNTEAFF; V: TRBV5-6; J: TRBJ1-1; D: .; size: .
DNA: TGTGCCAGCAGCTCCCCTAAGGGACACCAAGTGGATGAGCAGTTCTTC; CDR3: CASSSPKGHQVDEQFF; V: TRBV7-9; J: TRBJ2-1; D: .; size: .
DNA: TGTGCCAGCAGCTGGAGGACAGGGGGTGTTATGAACACTGAAGCTTTCTTT; CDR3: CASSWRTGGVMNTEAFF; V: TRBV7-2; J: TRBJ1-1; D: TRBD1; size: .
DNA: TGCAGCGTTGAAGATTTACTAGCGACAGATACGCAGTATTTT; CDR3: CSVEDLLATDTQYF; V: TRBV29-1; J: TRBJ2-3; D: TRBD2; size: .
DNA: TGTGCCAGCAGCTCCGGGACAGGGGTCTCCTACGAGCAGTACTTC; CDR3: CASSSGTGVSYEQYF; V: TRBV6-5; J: TRBJ2-7; D: TRBD1; size: .